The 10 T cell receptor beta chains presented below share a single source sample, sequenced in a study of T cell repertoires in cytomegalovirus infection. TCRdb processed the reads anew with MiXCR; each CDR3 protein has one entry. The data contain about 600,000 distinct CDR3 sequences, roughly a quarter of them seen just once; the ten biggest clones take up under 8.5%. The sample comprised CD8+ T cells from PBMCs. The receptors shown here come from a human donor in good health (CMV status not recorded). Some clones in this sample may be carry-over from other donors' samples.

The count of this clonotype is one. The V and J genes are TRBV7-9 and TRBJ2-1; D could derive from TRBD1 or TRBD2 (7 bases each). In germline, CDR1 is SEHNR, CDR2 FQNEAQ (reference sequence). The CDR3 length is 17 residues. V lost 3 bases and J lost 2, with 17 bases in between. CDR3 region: CASSLGGGQTPYNEQFF. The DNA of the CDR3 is TGTGCCAGCAGCTTGGGGGGGGGACAGACGCCCTACAATGAGCAGTTCTTC.

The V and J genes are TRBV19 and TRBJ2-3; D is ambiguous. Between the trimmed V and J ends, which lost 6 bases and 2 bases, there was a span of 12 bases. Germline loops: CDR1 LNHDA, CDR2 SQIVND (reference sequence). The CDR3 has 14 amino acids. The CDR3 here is CASSLSPLTDTQYF. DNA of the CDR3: TGTGCCAGTAGCCTAAGTCCCCTCACAGATACGCAGTATTTT.

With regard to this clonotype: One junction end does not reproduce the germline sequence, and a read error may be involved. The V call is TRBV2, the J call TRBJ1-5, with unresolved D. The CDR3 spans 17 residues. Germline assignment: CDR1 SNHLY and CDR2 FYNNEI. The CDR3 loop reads CASSEMEGVRSNQPRHF. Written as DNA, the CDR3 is TGTGCCAGCAGTGAAATGGAGGGAGTAAGAAGCAATCAGCCCCGGCATTTT.

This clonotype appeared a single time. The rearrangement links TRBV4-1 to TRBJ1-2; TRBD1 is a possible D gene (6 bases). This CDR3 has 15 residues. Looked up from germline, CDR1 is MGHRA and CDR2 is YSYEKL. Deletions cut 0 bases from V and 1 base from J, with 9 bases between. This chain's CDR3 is CASSQEDSDNYGYTF. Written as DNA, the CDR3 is TGCGCCAGCAGCCAAGAGGACAGCGATAACTATGGCTACACCTTC.

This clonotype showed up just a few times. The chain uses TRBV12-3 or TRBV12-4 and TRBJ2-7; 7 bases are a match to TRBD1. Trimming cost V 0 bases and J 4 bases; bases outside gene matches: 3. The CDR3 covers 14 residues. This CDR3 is CASSLASQGYEQYF. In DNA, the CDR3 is TGTGCCAGCAGTTTAGCCTCACAGGGGTACGAGCAGTACTTC.

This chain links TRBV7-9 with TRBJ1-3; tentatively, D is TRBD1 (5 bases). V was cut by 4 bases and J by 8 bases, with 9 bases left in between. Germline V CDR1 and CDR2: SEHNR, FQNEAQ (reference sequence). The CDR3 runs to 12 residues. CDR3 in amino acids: CASSSRVDTIYF. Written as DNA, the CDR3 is TGTGCCAGCAGCTCCAGGGTTGACACCATATATTTT.

The CDR3 spells CASSLGQGIDGYTF. The DNA of the CDR3 is TGTGCCAGCAGCTTGGGTCAGGGGATTGATGGCTACACCTTC. This chain links TRBV5-5 with TRBJ1-2; tentatively, D is TRBD1 (6 bases). Germline CDR1 reads SGHKS; CDR2 reads YYEKEE (reference sequence). The ends were cut back, 0 bases at V and 6 bases at J, with 12 bases in the middle. The CDR3 extends over 14 amino acids. Together with reference TRBV5-5 and TRBJ1-2, the CDR3 gives the full variable domain: DAGVTQSPTHLIKTRGQQVTLRCSPISGHKSVSWYQQVLGQGPQFIFQYYEKEERGRGNFPDRFSARQFPNYSSELNVNALLLGDSALYLCASSLGQGIDGYTFGSGTRLTVV.

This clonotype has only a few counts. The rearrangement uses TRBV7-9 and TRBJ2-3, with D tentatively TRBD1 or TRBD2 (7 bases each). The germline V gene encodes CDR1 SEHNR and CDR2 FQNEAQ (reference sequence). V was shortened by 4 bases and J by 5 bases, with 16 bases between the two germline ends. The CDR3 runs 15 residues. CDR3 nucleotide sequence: TGTGCCAGCAGCTCCTTGGGAGGGGGCAGAGATACGCAGTATTTT. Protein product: CASSSLGGGRDTQYF.

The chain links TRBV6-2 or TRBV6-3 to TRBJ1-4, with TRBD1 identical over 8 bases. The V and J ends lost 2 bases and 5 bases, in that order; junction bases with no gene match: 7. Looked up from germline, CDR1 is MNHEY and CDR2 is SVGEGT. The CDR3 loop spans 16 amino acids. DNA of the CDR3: TGTGCCAGCAGTTACGGTCTGACAGGGGAGAATGAAAAACTGTTTTTT. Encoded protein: CASSYGLTGENEKLFF.

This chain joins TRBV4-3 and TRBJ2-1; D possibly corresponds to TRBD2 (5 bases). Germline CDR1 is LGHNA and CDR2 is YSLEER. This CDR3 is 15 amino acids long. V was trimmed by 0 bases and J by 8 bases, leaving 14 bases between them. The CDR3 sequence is CASSQDRLPRDEQFF. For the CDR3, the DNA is TGCGCCAGCAGCCAAGACCGACTACCCCGGGATGAGCAGTTCTTC.